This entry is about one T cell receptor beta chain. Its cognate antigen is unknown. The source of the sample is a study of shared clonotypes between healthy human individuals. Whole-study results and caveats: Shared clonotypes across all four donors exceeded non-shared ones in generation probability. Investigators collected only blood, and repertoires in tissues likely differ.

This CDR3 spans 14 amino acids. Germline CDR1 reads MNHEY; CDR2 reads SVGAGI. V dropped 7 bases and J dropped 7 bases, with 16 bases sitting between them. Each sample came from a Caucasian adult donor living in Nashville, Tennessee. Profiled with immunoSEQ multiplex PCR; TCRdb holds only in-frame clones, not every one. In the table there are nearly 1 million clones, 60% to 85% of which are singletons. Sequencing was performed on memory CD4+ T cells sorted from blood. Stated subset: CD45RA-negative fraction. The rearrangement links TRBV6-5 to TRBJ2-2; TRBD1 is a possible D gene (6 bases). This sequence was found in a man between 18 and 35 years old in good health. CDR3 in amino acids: CASTPGTTNGELFF. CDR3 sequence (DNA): TGTGCCAGCACCCCCGGGACAACCAACGGGGAGCTGTTTTTT.